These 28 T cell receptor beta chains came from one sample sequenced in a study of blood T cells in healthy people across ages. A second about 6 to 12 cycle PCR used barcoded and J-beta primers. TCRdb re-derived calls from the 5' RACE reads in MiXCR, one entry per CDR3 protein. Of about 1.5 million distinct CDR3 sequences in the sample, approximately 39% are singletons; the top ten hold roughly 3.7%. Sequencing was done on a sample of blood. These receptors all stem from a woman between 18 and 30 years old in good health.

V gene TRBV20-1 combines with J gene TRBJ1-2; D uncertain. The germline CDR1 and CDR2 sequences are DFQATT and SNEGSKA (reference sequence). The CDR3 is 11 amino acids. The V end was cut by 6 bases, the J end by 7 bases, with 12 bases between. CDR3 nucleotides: TGCAGTGCCGTGGGGATTTTTGGCTACACCTTC. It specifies CSAVGIFGYTF.

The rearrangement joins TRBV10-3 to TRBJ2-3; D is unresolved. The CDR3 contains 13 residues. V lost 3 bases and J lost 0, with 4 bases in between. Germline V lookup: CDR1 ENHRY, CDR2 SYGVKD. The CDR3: CAISDQSTDTQYF. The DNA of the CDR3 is TGTGCCATCAGTGACCAAAGCACAGATACGCAGTATTTT.

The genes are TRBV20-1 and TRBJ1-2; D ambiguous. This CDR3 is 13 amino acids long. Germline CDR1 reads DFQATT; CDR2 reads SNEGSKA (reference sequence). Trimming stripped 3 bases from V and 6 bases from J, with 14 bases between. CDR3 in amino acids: CSARGAGLNGYTF. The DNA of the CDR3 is TGCAGTGCTAGGGGTGCAGGTTTAAATGGCTACACCTTC.

As DNA, the CDR3 is TGCAGCGTTCAAACGGACGGATTCAATGAGCAGTTCTTC. Translation: CSVQTDGFNEQFF. The chain carries TRBV29-1 and TRBJ2-1; D remains unclear. The CDR3 consists of 13 residues. V was shortened by 5 bases and J by 6 bases, with 14 bases between the two germline ends. The germline CDR1 and CDR2 sequences are SQVTM and ANQGSEA.

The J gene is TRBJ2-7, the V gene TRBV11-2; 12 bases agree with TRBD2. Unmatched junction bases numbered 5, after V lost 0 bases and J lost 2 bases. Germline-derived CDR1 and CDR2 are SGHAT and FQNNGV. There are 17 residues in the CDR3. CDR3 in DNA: TGTGCCAGCAGCTTAGATCTCGGACTAGCGGGGACCTACGAGCAGTACTTC. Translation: CASSLDLGLAGTYEQYF.

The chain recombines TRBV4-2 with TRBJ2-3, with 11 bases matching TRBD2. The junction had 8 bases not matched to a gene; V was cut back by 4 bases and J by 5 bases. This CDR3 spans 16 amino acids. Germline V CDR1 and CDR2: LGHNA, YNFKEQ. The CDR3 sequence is CASSLSGRDVLDTQYF. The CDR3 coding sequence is TGTGCCAGCAGCCTTAGCGGGAGGGACGTCTTAGATACGCAGTATTTT.

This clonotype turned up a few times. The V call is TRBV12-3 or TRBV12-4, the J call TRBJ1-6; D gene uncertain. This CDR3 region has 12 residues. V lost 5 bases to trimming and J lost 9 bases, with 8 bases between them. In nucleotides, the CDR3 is TGTGCCAGCAGTCCTGCTGCTTCACCCCTCCACTTT. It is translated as CASSPAASPLHF.

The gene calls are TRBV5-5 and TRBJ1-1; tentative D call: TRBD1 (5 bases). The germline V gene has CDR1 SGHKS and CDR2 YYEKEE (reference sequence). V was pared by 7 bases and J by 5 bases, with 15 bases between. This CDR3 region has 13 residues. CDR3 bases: TGTGCCAGCCGACGAGGGGCAGGGACTGAAGCTTTCTTT. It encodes CASRRGAGTEAFF.

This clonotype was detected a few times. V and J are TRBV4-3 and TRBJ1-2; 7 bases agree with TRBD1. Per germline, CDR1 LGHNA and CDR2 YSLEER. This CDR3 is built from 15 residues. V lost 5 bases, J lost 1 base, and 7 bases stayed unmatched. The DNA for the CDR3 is TGCGCCAGCAGCTCGGACAGGCTGATTAACTATGGCTACACCTTC. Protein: CASSSDRLINYGYTF.

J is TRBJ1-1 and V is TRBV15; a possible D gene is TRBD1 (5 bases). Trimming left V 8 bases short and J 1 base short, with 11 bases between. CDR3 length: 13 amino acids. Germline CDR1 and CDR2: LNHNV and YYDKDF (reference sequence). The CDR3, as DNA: TGTGCCACCGCCTGGGACGGGAACACTGAAGCTTTCTTT. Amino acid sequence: CATAWDGNTEAFF.

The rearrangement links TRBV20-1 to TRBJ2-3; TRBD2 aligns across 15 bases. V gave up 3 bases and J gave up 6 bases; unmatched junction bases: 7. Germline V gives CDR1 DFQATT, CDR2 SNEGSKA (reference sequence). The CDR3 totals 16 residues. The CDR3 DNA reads TGCAGTGCTAGGACCGGACTAGCGGGAGGGCTGGATACGCAGTATTTT. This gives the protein CSARTGLAGGLDTQYF.

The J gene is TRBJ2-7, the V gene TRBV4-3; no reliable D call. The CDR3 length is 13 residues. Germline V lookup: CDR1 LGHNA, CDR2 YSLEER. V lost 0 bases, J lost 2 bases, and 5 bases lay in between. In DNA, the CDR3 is TGCGCCAGCAGCCAAGAACAGACCTACGAGCAGTACTTC. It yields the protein CASSQEQTYEQYF.

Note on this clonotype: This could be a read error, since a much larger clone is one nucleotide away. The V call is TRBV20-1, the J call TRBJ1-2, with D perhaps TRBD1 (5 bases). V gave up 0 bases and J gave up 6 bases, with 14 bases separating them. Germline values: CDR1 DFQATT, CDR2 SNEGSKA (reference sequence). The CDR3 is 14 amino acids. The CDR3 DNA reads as TGCAGTGCTAGAGATTCCACAGGTCGGGATGGCTACACCTTC. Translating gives CSARDSTGRDGYTF.

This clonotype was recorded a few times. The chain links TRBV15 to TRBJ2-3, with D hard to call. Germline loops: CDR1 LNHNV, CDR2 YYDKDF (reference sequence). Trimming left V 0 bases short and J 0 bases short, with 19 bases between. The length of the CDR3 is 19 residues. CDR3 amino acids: CATSRDKPGNPTSTDTQYF. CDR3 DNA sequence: TGTGCCACCAGCAGAGATAAACCCGGTAACCCCACTAGCACAGATACGCAGTATTTT.

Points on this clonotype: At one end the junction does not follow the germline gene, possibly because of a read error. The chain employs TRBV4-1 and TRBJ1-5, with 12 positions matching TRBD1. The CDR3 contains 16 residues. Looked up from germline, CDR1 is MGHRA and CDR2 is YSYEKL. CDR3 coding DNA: TGCGCCAGCAGCCAACCGGGACAGGGGGCGCGGCAGCCCCGGCATTTT. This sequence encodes CASSQPGQGARQPRHF.

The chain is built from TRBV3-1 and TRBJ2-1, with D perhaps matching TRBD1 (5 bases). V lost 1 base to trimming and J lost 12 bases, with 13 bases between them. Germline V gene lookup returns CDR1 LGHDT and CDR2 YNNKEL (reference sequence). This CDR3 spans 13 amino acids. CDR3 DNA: TGTGCCAGCAGCCAAGGGAACCAGGGTGGGCAGTTCTTC. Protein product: CASSQGNQGGQFF.

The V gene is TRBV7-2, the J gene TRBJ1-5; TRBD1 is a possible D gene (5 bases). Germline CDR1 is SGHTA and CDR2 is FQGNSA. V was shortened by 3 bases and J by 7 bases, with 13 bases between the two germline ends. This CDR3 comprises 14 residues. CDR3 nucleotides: TGTGCCAGCAGCTTTCAGGACAAGGTCCAGCCCCAGCATTTT. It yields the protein CASSFQDKVQPQHF.

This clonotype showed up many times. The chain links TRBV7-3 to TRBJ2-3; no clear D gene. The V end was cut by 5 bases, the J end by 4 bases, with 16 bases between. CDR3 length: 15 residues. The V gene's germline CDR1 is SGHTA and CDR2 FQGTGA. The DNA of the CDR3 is TGTGCCAGCAGCCTACGACCGGCTCGGTCAGATACGCAGTATTTT. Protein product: CASSLRPARSDTQYF.

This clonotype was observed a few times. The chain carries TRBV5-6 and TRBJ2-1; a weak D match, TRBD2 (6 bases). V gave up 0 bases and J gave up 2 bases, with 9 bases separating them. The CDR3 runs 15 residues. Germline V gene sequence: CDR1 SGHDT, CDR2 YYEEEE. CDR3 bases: TGTGCCAGCAGCTTGGCAACTAGCACCTACAATGAGCAGTTCTTC. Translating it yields CASSLATSTYNEQFF.

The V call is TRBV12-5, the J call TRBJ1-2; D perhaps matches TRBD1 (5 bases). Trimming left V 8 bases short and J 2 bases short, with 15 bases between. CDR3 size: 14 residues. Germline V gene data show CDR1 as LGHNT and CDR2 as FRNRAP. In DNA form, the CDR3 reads TGTGCTAGTAACTGGGGAACAGGAAACTATGGCTACACCTTC. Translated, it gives CASNWGTGNYGYTF.

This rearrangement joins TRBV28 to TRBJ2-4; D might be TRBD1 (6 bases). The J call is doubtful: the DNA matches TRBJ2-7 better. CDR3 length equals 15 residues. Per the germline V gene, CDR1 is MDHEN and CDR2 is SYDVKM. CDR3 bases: TGTGCCAGCAGTCCACAGGTACAGGGAGCCTACGAGCAGTACTTC. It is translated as CASSPQVQGAYEQYF.

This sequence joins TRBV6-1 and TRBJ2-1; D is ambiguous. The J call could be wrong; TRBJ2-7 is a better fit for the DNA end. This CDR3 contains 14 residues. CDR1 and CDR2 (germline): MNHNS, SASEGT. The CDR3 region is CASSELGLYNEQYF. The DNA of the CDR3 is TGTGCCAGCAGTGAATTAGGGCTCTACAATGAGCAGTACTTC.

CDR3 sequence reads: CSASDGHRVDNEQFF. The CDR3 bases are TGCAGTGCTAGCGACGGACATAGGGTCGACAATGAGCAGTTCTTC. The chain carries TRBV20-1 and TRBJ2-1; a weak D match, TRBD1 (5 bases). Trimming removed 3 bases at V and 5 bases at J, with 17 bases between. This CDR3 spans 15 amino acids. Germline V gives CDR1 DFQATT, CDR2 SNEGSKA (reference sequence).

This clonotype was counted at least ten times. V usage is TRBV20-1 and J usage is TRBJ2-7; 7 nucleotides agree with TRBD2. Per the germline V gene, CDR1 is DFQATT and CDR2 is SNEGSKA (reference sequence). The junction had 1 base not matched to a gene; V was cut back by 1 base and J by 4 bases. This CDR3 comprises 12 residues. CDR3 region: CSARGGGYEQYF. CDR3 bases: TGCAGTGCTAGAGGGGGAGGGTACGAGCAGTACTTC.

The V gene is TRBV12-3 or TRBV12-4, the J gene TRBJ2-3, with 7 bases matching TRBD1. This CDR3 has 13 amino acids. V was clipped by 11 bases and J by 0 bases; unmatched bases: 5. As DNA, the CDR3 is TGTGCCCGTACAGGGGCTAGCACAGATACGCAGTATTTT. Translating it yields CARTGASTDTQYF.

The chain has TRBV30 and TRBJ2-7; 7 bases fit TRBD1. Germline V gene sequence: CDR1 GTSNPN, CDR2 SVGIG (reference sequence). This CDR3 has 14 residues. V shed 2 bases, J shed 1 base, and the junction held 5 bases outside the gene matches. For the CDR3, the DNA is TGTGCCTGGAGTCCCCCAGGGGGTTCCTACGAGCAGTACTTC. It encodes CAWSPPGGSYEQYF.

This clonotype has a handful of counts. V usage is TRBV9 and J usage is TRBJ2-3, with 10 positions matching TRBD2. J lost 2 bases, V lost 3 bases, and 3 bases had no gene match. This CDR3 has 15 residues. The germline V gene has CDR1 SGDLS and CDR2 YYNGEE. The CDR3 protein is CASSDSGRPTDTQYF. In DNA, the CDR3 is TGTGCCAGCAGCGATAGCGGGAGGCCCACAGATACGCAGTATTTT.

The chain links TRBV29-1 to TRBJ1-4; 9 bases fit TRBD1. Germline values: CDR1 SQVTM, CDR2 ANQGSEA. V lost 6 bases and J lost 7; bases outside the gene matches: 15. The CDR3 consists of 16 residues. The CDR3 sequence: CSVQPDRGRGSEKLFF. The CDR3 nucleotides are TGCAGCGTCCAACCGGACAGGGGACGGGGGAGTGAAAAACTGTTTTTT.